This entry lists 24 T cell receptor beta chains sequenced from one sample in a study of cytomegalovirus exposure and HLA in healthy donors (dated 2017 in TCRdb). Library construction relied on the immunoSEQ multiplex PCR assay. For the multiplex PCR, a mixture combining 60 forward primers for TCR Vbeta segments and 13 reverse primers for TCR Jbeta segments was used. Drawn from immuneACCESS, this table holds only the in-frame rearrangements with V and J called that TCRdb kept. Clones are partly lost; checked studies trace under half to an unresolved V gene and leave the rest unexplained. The sample yields some 70,000 clones; roughly 82% were counted once. 1.9% of the sample goes to the ten largest clones. The sequenced sample consisted of PBMCs. The receptors were gathered from a man younger than 35 in good health and CMV-seronegative.

The chain links TRBV6-1 to TRBJ2-2; possible D gene TRBD2, 5 bases. With 10 bases removed from V and 4 bases from J, the gap between germline ends came to 19 bases. CDR1 and CDR2 from the germline V gene are MNHNS and SASEGT. The CDR3 totals 15 residues. CDR3 DNA sequence: TGTGCCACCAATTTCCTTAGCGTAAGCACCGGGGAGCTGTTTTTT. Translated, it gives CATNFLSVSTGELFF.

The chain is built from TRBV4-2 and TRBJ1-5; 7 nucleotides line up with TRBD1. The V gene end was trimmed by 6 bases and the J gene end by 3 bases; junction bases not matched to a gene: 8. This CDR3 region has 15 residues. The germline gives CDR1 LGHNA, CDR2 YNFKEQ. CDR3 residues: CASSPTGEANQPQHF. DNA for the CDR3: TGTGCCAGCAGTCCTACAGGGGAGGCCAATCAGCCCCAGCATTTT.

This clone was counted a few times. J is TRBJ2-7 and V is TRBV5-8, with 8 positions matching TRBD1. J gave up 8 bases and V 0 bases, and 10 bases lay outside the gene matches. The CDR3 runs to 15 residues. Germline CDR1 reads SGHTS; CDR2 reads YDEGEE. DNA of the CDR3: TGTGCCAGCAGCTTGGGGGGACAGGTCGGGGGCCAGCAGTACTTC. Its translation: CASSLGGQVGGQQYF.

V and J are TRBV2 and TRBJ1-3; D might be TRBD1 (6 bases). Trimming took off 0 bases at V and 2 bases at J, with 17 bases between the two ends. The CDR3 sequence is 18 residues long. Germline CDR1 reads SNHLY; CDR2 reads FYNNEI. CDR3: CASSEAPTTGLAGNTIYF. The CDR3 nucleotides are TGTGCCAGCAGTGAAGCCCCGACTACAGGGTTGGCTGGAAACACCATATATTTT. Using reference TRBV2 and TRBJ1-3 for the parts outside the CDR3, the full variable domain is EPEVTQTPSHQVTQMGQEVILRCVPISNHLYFYWYRQILGQKVEFLVSFYNNEISEKSEIFDDQFSVERPDGSNFTLKIRSTKLEDSAMYFCASSEAPTTGLAGNTIYFGEGSWLTVV.

This chain connects TRBV20-1 to TRBJ2-5; D gene unclear. Between the trimmed V and J ends, which lost 4 bases and 5 bases, there was a span of 8 bases. The germline V gene has CDR1 DFQATT and CDR2 SNEGSKA (reference sequence). The CDR3 runs 11 residues. The CDR3 loop is CSAMYRETQYF. The CDR3 nucleotides read TGCAGTGCTATGTATCGGGAGACCCAGTACTTC.

The V and J genes are TRBV6-4 and TRBJ2-1; TRBD2 might be the D (6 bases). CDR1 MRHNA and CDR2 SNTAGT come from the germline V gene. The CDR3 is 16 amino acids. V gave up 0 bases and J gave up 3 bases, with 12 bases separating them. The CDR3 loop is CASSDSGGGDYNEQFF. The DNA of the CDR3 is TGTGCCAGCAGTGACTCCGGCGGAGGGGACTACAATGAGCAGTTCTTC.

The chain links TRBV27 to TRBJ1-3; the match to TRBD1 covers 9 bases. CDR3 length equals 16 residues. Per the germline V gene, CDR1 is MNHEY and CDR2 is SMNVEV (reference sequence). Trimming at V came to 5 bases and at J to 3 bases, leaving 8 bases not matched to a gene. As DNA, the CDR3 is TGTGCCAGCAGTATGACAGGGGGAATTAGTGGAAACACCATATATTTT. Translating gives CASSMTGGISGNTIYF.

This chain joins TRBV7-9 and TRBJ2-7; no clear D gene. Germline V CDR1 and CDR2: SEHNR, FQNEAQ (reference sequence). V dropped 3 bases and J dropped 12 bases, with 21 bases sitting between them. The CDR3 sequence is 14 residues long. CDR3 loop: CASSLGTDPISPYF. DNA for the CDR3: TGTGCCAGCAGCTTGGGTACAGACCCTATATCTCCGTACTTC.

The chain is built from TRBV2 and TRBJ2-7, with 10 bases that match TRBD2. This CDR3 spans 16 amino acids. Germline V CDR1 and CDR2: SNHLY, FYNNEI. The V and J ends lost 7 bases and 0 bases, in that order; junction bases with no gene match: 9. The CDR3 DNA reads TGTGCCAGCATCCTAGCGGGAGTGGGTACCTCCTACGAGCAGTACTTC. This encodes CASILAGVGTSYEQYF.

The chain joins TRBV6-1 to TRBJ2-7; 7 bases align to TRBD1. This CDR3 region has 15 residues. From germline, CDR1 is MNHNS and CDR2 SASEGT. Trimming removed 4 bases from V and 5 bases from J; junction bases left unmatched: 11. Here the CDR3 DNA reads TGTGCCAGCAGTGGAGAGAGACAGGGTTCGCACGAGCAGTACTTC. This encodes CASSGERQGSHEQYF.

The chain combines TRBV12-5 with TRBJ2-2, with a tentative D call TRBD1 (5 bases). V gave up 3 bases and J gave up 1 base, with 6 bases separating them. Germline lookup yields CDR1 LGHNT and CDR2 FRNRAP. This CDR3 has 14 residues. CDR3 amino acids: CASGLGVNTGELFF. The CDR3, as DNA: TGTGCTAGTGGTTTAGGGGTGAACACCGGGGAGCTGTTTTTT.

As concerns this clone: Additional DNA sequences in this sample encode the identical CDR3. The chain recombines TRBV19 with TRBJ2-2, with 8 bases identical to TRBD1. Germline CDR1 and CDR2: LNHDA and SQIVND (reference sequence). CDR3 length: 14 amino acids. The V and J ends lost 7 bases and 3 bases, in that order; junction bases with no gene match: 4. The CDR3 DNA reads TGTGCCAGTAAAGGACAGGGTGACACCGGGGAGCTGTTTTTT. Protein sequence: CASKGQGDTGELFF.

The chain carries TRBV19 and TRBJ1-6; D uncertain. Deletions cut 6 bases from V and 7 bases from J, with 19 bases between. Per germline, CDR1 LNHDA and CDR2 SQIVND (reference sequence). This CDR3 contains 16 residues. In nucleotides, the CDR3 is TGTGCCAGTAGAAGAAACAGTTATAATGACAATTCACCCCTCCACTTT. This sequence encodes CASRRNSYNDNSPLHF.

The chain joins TRBV7-2 to TRBJ1-5; a weak D match, TRBD1 (5 bases). Deletions cut 5 bases from V and 2 bases from J, with 13 bases between. In germline, CDR1 is SGHTA, CDR2 FQGNSA. This CDR3 contains 15 residues. This CDR3 reads CASSPDIRGNQPQHF. As DNA, the CDR3 is TGTGCCAGCAGCCCGGACATCAGGGGCAATCAGCCCCAGCATTTT.

The CDR3 sequence: CASTPAIGAIYGYTF. The DNA of the CDR3 is TGTGCCAGCACCCCAGCTATAGGGGCGATCTATGGCTACACCTTC. V usage is TRBV7-2 and J usage is TRBJ1-2; D possibly corresponds to TRBD1 (5 bases). V was cut by 7 bases and J by 4 bases, with 19 bases left in between. Germline lookup yields CDR1 SGHTA and CDR2 FQGNSA. The CDR3 runs to 15 residues.

V usage is TRBV19 and J usage is TRBJ1-1; D perhaps matches TRBD1 (6 bases). V gave up 7 bases and J gave up 1 base, with 19 bases separating them. This CDR3 has 16 amino acids. Germline loops: CDR1 LNHDA, CDR2 SQIVND (reference sequence). The CDR3 sequence is CASTGVRGLENTEAFF. The CDR3 bases are TGTGCCAGTACCGGGGTAAGGGGGTTGGAGAACACTGAAGCTTTCTTT.

The V call is TRBV5-6, the J call TRBJ2-7, with D possibly matching TRBD1 (7 bases). V was cut by 5 bases and J by 0 bases, with 21 bases left in between. Germline V gene lookup returns CDR1 SGHDT and CDR2 YYEEEE. The CDR3 contains 17 residues. The CDR3 nucleotides read TGTGCCAGCAGTCGTGGGATGCCAGGGGGGCTCTCCTACGAGCAGTACTTC. The encoded protein is CASSRGMPGGLSYEQYF.

This clone was found a few times. This sequence joins TRBV10-2 and TRBJ2-7, with 7 bases fitting TRBD1. J gave up 3 bases and V 3 bases, and 5 bases lay outside the gene matches. CDR1 is WSHSY, CDR2 SAAADI, per germline. The CDR3 contains 14 residues. CDR3 residues: CASSDPRGIYEQYF. CDR3 nucleotide sequence: TGCGCCAGCAGTGACCCCAGGGGGATCTACGAGCAGTACTTC.

The chain carries TRBV6-1 and TRBJ2-1; 7 bases align to TRBD2. CDR3 length: 14 residues. The V and J ends lost 2 bases and 7 bases, in that order; junction bases with no gene match: 5. Per the germline V gene, CDR1 is MNHNS and CDR2 is SASEGT. DNA of the CDR3: TGTGCCAGCAGTGAAAGCGGGGCCAAGAATGAGCAGTTCTTC. Translation: CASSESGAKNEQFF.

CDR3 amino acids: CASSWGGVGAEAFF. The CDR3 coding sequence is TGTGCCAGCAGTTGGGGAGGGGTAGGAGCTGAAGCTTTCTTT. V gene TRBV28 combines with J gene TRBJ1-1; a possible D gene is TRBD1 (5 bases). Germline CDR1 is MDHEN and CDR2 is SYDVKM. V lost 4 bases, J lost 6 bases, and 15 bases lay in between. CDR3 length: 14 amino acids.

V gene TRBV5-1 combines with J gene TRBJ1-2; D uncertain. Deletions cut 0 bases from V and 2 bases from J, with 2 bases between. Germline CDR1 is SGHRS and CDR2 is YFSETQ. CDR3 length equals 12 residues. CDR3 sequence: CASSLANYGYTF. CDR3 DNA: TGCGCCAGCAGCTTGGCAAACTATGGCTACACCTTC.

The V gene is TRBV28, the J gene TRBJ1-1; no reliable D call. V lost 8 bases and J 4 bases, leaving 14 bases between the germline ends. This CDR3 has 13 residues. Germline V CDR1 and CDR2: MDHEN, SYDVKM. The CDR3 bases are TGTGCCAGCGCCATTCCTAGCAGCACTGAAGCTTTCTTT. This codes for CASAIPSSTEAFF.

A few counts support this clone. This chain uses TRBV6-5 with TRBJ2-4, with D perhaps matching TRBD1 (6 bases). Between the trimmed V and J ends, which lost 4 bases and 6 bases, there was a span of 13 bases. This CDR3 has 14 residues. Per germline, CDR1 MNHEY and CDR2 SVGAGI. As DNA, the CDR3 is TGTGCCAGCAGTTTACAGGGTACAAGAAACATTCAGTACTTC. Its protein product is CASSLQGTRNIQYF.

CDR3 amino acids: CAWTKTGRVAFF. CDR3 coding DNA: TGTGCCTGGACTAAAACAGGGAGAGTAGCTTTCTTT. This sequence joins TRBV30 and TRBJ1-1; weak D call: TRBD1 (6 bases). The V and J ends lost 4 bases and 10 bases respectively, with 16 bases between them. Germline loops: CDR1 GTSNPN, CDR2 SVGIG (reference sequence). CDR3 length equals 12 residues.